Ten or more counts support the clone carrying this TCR beta chain. As yet, its antigen is unknown. This record comes from a study of T cells after yellow fever vaccination. TCRdb redid the calling of the 5' RACE reads with MiXCR, one entry per CDR3 protein. The table includes a few hundred thousand distinct CDR3 sequences, approximately 10% detected once. Findings and limits, study-wide: The CD4 compartment and the CD8 compartment contained a small share of clonotypes in common. The secondary response was weaker, and its peak arrived faster, on day 5 versus 15.

Trimming at V came to 3 bases and at J to 3 bases, leaving 11 bases not matched to a gene. This CDR3 has 17 amino acids. Germline V CDR1 and CDR2: KGHSH, LQKENI. The TCR originated in a man between 18 and 29 years old who received the YFV17D yellow fever vaccine. The sample in question was CD4+ T cells sorted from PBMCs, obtained 5 days after the yellow fever booster vaccination. The genes are TRBV18 and TRBJ1-1, with TRBD1 identical over 9 bases. CDR3 in amino acids: CASSPQTGGAYDTEAFF. The DNA of the CDR3 is TGTGCCAGCTCACCCCAAACAGGGGGCGCGTATGACACTGAAGCTTTCTTT.